The 18 T cell receptor beta chains below all came from one sample that was sequenced in a study of T-cell memory formation after mild COVID-19. TCRdb independently ran MiXCR on the 5' RACE reads; one entry per CDR3 protein. Of about 400,000 distinct CDR3 sequences listed, approximately 24% are singletons. Sequencing was performed on PBMCs or a T cell subset sorted from them (not recorded which). Receptors originate from an adult woman who had mild COVID-19 (a few samples of this study predate the infection). Cell type and time point are not known.

This clonotype came up a few times. The chain is built from TRBV5-5 and TRBJ2-3, with D hard to call. The CDR3 totals 12 residues. Trimming removed 4 bases from V and 2 bases from J, with 5 bases in between. CDR1 is SGHKS, CDR2 YYEKEE, per germline (reference sequence). The CDR3 DNA reads TGTGCCAGCAGCATACTCACAGATACGCAGTATTTT. This codes for CASSILTDTQYF.

The chain is built from TRBV12-3 or TRBV12-4 and TRBJ2-1; the match to TRBD2 covers 10 bases. This CDR3 has 18 amino acids. J lost 4 bases, V lost 1 base, and 10 bases had no gene match. In DNA, the CDR3 is TGTGCCAGCAGTTTAGGGGGGTTTAGCGGGAGGCCGTACAATGAGCAGTTCTTC. This translates into CASSLGGFSGRPYNEQFF.

The V and J genes are TRBV27 and TRBJ2-7; D ambiguous. The length of the CDR3 is 16 residues. V was shortened by 0 bases and J by 3 bases, with 15 bases between the two germline ends. Germline V lookup: CDR1 MNHEY, CDR2 SMNVEV (reference sequence). The CDR3 sequence: CASSLSGTAPYYEQYF. In DNA, the CDR3 is TGTGCCAGCAGTTTATCGGGAACAGCCCCATACTACGAGCAGTACTTC.

This clonotype was counted a few times. The CDR3 reads CATVDSGGGYTF. The DNA for the CDR3 is TGTGCCACCGTGGACAGTGGAGGGGGCTACACCTTC. The chain is built from TRBV19 and TRBJ1-2; D perhaps matches TRBD1 (6 bases). The V gene lost 10 bases and the J gene lost 8 bases, with 17 bases spanning the gap. Looked up from germline, CDR1 is LNHDA and CDR2 is SQIVND (reference sequence). CDR3 length equals 12 residues. Together with reference TRBV19 and TRBJ1-2, the CDR3 gives the full variable domain: DGGITQSPKYLFRKEGQNVTLSCEQNLNHDAMYWYRQDPGQGLRLIYYSQIVNDFQKGDIAEGYSVSREKKESFPLTVTSAQKNPTAFYLCATVDSGGGYTFGSGTRLTVV.

This clonotype was counted only a few times. The J gene is TRBJ1-1, the V gene TRBV29-1; D not certain. CDR1 and CDR2 from the germline V gene are SQVTM and ANQGSEA. V was clipped by 2 bases and J by 2 bases, with 9 bases between them. The length of the CDR3 is 13 residues. CDR3 in DNA: TGCAGCGTTGAAAGGTGGGGAAACACTGAAGCTTTCTTT. Protein product: CSVERWGNTEAFF.

The DNA for the CDR3 is TGTGCCAGCAGTTACTCGGGACCTTACAGAAATGAGCAGTTCTTC. Translated: CASSYSGPYRNEQFF. The V gene is TRBV6-5, the J gene TRBJ2-1; D possibly uses TRBD1 or TRBD2 (5 bases each). V dropped 0 bases and J dropped 7 bases, with 13 bases sitting between them. This CDR3 is built from 15 residues. The germline V gene has CDR1 MNHEY and CDR2 SVGAGI.

The V call is TRBV9, the J call TRBJ2-7, with D uncertain. Germline lookup yields CDR1 SGDLS and CDR2 YYNGEE. The CDR3 extends over 13 amino acids. The ends were cut back, 0 bases at V and 6 bases at J, with 10 bases in the middle. The CDR3 region has the DNA TGTGCCAGCAGCGTAGCTCAGTGGGGCGAGCAGTACTTC. It yields the protein CASSVAQWGEQYF. Full variable domain (outside the CDR3, taken from reference TRBV9 and TRBJ2-7): DSGVTQTPKHLITATGQRVTLRCSPRSGDLSVYWYQQSLDQGLQFLIQYYNGEERAKGNILERFSAQQFPDLHSELNLSSLELGDSALYFCASSVAQWGEQYFGPGTRLTVT.

This clonotype occurred a few times. The V call is TRBV12-3 or TRBV12-4, the J call TRBJ2-7, with TRBD1 identical over 12 bases. V shed 5 bases, J shed 4 bases, and the junction held 6 bases outside the gene matches. The CDR3 spans 15 residues. The CDR3 here is CASSAGDRGLYEQYF. CDR3 DNA sequence: TGTGCCAGCAGTGCCGGGGACAGGGGGCTTTACGAGCAGTACTTC.

The V call is TRBV4-1, the J call TRBJ2-1; perhaps TRBD2 as D (7 bases). Trimming pared 2 bases from V and 9 bases from J, leaving 23 bases between. The germline V gene has CDR1 MGHRA and CDR2 YSYEKL. This CDR3 is 17 amino acids long. CDR3 protein: CASSQPVGGAAAGEQFF. The CDR3 nucleotides read TGCGCCAGCAGCCAACCCGTAGGGGGGGCGGCCGCGGGTGAGCAGTTCTTC.

This chain links TRBV7-2 with TRBJ2-7; TRBD2 matches at 10 bases. V gave up 5 bases and J gave up 2 bases; unmatched junction bases: 6. Germline lookup yields CDR1 SGHTA and CDR2 FQGNSA. This CDR3 contains 15 residues. CDR3 loop: CASSPGLAETYEQYF. The CDR3 DNA sequence: TGTGCCAGCAGCCCAGGACTAGCGGAAACCTACGAGCAGTACTTC.

This rearrangement joins TRBV18 to TRBJ1-5, with D uncertain. The V gene's germline CDR1 is KGHSH and CDR2 LQKENI. The CDR3 runs to 13 residues. The V and J ends lost 4 bases and 4 bases respectively, with 8 bases between them. In DNA, the CDR3 is TGTGCCAGCTCACTAGTCCGTAATCAGCCCCAGCATTTT. It encodes CASSLVRNQPQHF.

The chain recombines TRBV7-2 with TRBJ2-3; the match to TRBD2 covers 7 bases. Trimming removed 4 bases from V and 2 bases from J; junction bases left unmatched: 3. The CDR3 is made up of 14 amino acids. Germline assignment: CDR1 SGHTA and CDR2 FQGNSA. The CDR3: CASSSSGYTDTQYF. The DNA for the CDR3 is TGTGCCAGCAGCTCTAGCGGATACACAGATACGCAGTATTTT.

The chain employs TRBV6-6 and TRBJ2-7; 10 positions agree with TRBD2. The ends lost 2 bases at V and 9 bases at J; junction bases unmatched: 4. The CDR3 is made up of 13 amino acids. The germline V gene has CDR1 MNHNY and CDR2 SVGAGI (reference sequence). CDR3 sequence: CASSYGTSERQYF. CDR3 nucleotide sequence: TGTGCCAGCAGTTACGGGACTAGCGAAAGGCAGTACTTC.

The J gene is TRBJ1-6, the V gene TRBV30; D may be TRBD1 (5 bases). The CDR3 extends over 16 amino acids. CDR1 GTSNPN and CDR2 SVGIG come from the germline V gene (reference sequence). V was pared by 0 bases and J by 8 bases, with 17 bases between. Here the CDR3 DNA reads TGTGCCTGGAGTGTACTCGGGACCCGGCGGTATTCACCCCTCCACTTT. Translation: CAWSVLGTRRYSPLHF.

This clonotype was counted between two and nine times. The J gene is TRBJ2-5, the V gene TRBV11-2; possible D gene TRBD2, 5 bases. Germline values: CDR1 SGHAT, CDR2 FQNNGV. CDR3 length equals 13 residues. V lost 0 bases and J 7 bases, leaving 9 bases between the germline ends. DNA for the CDR3: TGTGCCAGCAGCTTAGAAAACAGCGGGACCCAGTACTTC. This sequence encodes CASSLENSGTQYF. The variable domain in full, with the rest retrieved from reference TRBV11-2 and TRBJ2-5, is EAGVAQSPRYKIIEKRQSVAFWCNPISGHATLYWYQQILGQGPKLLIQFQNNGVVDDSQLPKDRFSAERLKGVDSTLKIQPAKLEDSAVYLCASSLENSGTQYFGPGTRLLVL.

This clonotype has more than one count but fewer than ten. The genes are TRBV4-3 and TRBJ2-3; 9 nucleotides align to TRBD2. This CDR3 has 21 residues. Germline V gene sequence: CDR1 LGHNA, CDR2 YSLEER. J gave up 3 bases and V 0 bases, and 19 bases lay outside the gene matches. This chain's CDR3 is CASSQDTVLGGRASGTDTQYF. The DNA of the CDR3 is TGCGCCAGCAGCCAAGATACCGTTCTAGGCGGGAGGGCCTCGGGGACAGATACGCAGTATTTT.

This chain links TRBV15 with TRBJ1-2; D is uncertain. CDR1 LNHNV and CDR2 YYDKDF come from the germline V gene (reference sequence). The CDR3 runs to 15 residues. Trimming left V 0 bases short and J 4 bases short, with 12 bases between. CDR3 protein: CATSRDTRTGYGYTF. The CDR3, as DNA: TGTGCCACCAGCAGAGATACTAGGACCGGCTATGGCTACACCTTC.

The V call is TRBV12-3 or TRBV12-4, the J call TRBJ2-3; TRBD1 agrees at 7 bases. V shed 5 bases and J 3 bases; nucleotides not matched to a gene: 8. The CDR3 sequence is 15 residues long. DNA for the CDR3: TGTGCCAGCAGTCCAGGGGGATCTAGAACAGATACGCAGTATTTT. Its protein product is CASSPGGSRTDTQYF.